Each of the 7 T cell receptor beta chains below was sequenced from the same sample in a study of neurological immune-mediated disorders. Via MiXCR, TCRdb re-called the 5' RACE reads, giving one row per CDR3 protein. The data contain some 77,000 distinct CDR3 sequences, about an eighth of them seen just once; the ten biggest clones take up roughly 4.2%. Stated time point: longitudinal time-point 1 (baseline). The material sequenced was PBMCs. The receptors derive from a female donor with HTLV-1-associated myelopathy (HAM/TSP).

This clonotype was counted at least ten times. V gene TRBV20-1 combines with J gene TRBJ2-3, with TRBD2 matching 16 bases. Per germline, CDR1 DFQATT and CDR2 SNEGSKA (reference sequence). Trimming removed 6 bases from V and 3 bases from J; junction bases left unmatched: 9. The CDR3 runs 17 residues. The CDR3 sequence: CSAIKGLAGGHTDTQYF. DNA for the CDR3: TGCAGTGCCATAAAGGGACTAGCGGGGGGGCATACAGATACGCAGTATTTT.

This clonotype has a count of ten or more. The chain carries TRBV5-6 and TRBJ2-3, with D perhaps assigned TRBD1 or TRBD2 (5 bases each). The CDR3 runs 14 residues. Trimming left V 4 bases short and J 6 bases short, with 15 bases between. CDR1 is SGHDT, CDR2 YYEEEE, per germline. The CDR3, as DNA: TGTGCCAGCAGCCGGATGTCGGGGACGGATACGCAGTATTTT. Translating gives CASSRMSGTDTQYF. The full variable domain, rest sourced from reference TRBV5-6 and TRBJ2-3, is DAGVTQSPTHLIKTRGQQVTLRCSPKSGHDTVSWYQQALGQGPQFIFQYYEEEERQRGNFPDRFSGHQFPNYSSELNVNALLLGDSALYLCASSRMSGTDTQYFGPGTRLTVL.

The sample holds many counts of this clonotype. The rearrangement links TRBV20-1 to TRBJ2-3; the match to TRBD2 covers 10 bases. The germline V gene encodes CDR1 DFQATT and CDR2 SNEGSKA (reference sequence). V gave up 5 bases and J gave up 7 bases; unmatched junction bases: 9. The CDR3 sequence is 14 residues long. This CDR3 reads CSAPVPGLANTQYF. CDR3 coding DNA: TGCAGTGCTCCAGTACCGGGACTAGCGAATACGCAGTATTTT.

At least ten counts were recorded for this clonotype. The chain recombines TRBV4-1 with TRBJ1-3; D is undetermined. Germline V gene sequence: CDR1 MGHRA, CDR2 YSYEKL. This CDR3 has 16 residues. Trimming shortened V by 0 bases and J by 4 bases, and 13 bases separated the two germline ends. The CDR3 loop reads CASSQDLRATGNTIYF. The CDR3, as DNA: TGCGCCAGCAGCCAAGATCTCCGGGCCACGGGAAACACCATATATTTT.

This clonotype was counted between two and nine times. This rearrangement joins TRBV6-2 or TRBV6-3 to TRBJ2-3; 13 positions match TRBD2. CDR3 size: 17 residues. Germline V gene lookup returns CDR1 MNHEY and CDR2 SVGEGT. After removal of 6 bases from V and 2 bases from J, the junction contained 8 bases not matched to a gene. CDR3 residues: CASSHGLAGEYTDTQYF. CDR3 DNA: TGTGCCAGCAGCCACGGACTAGCGGGGGAATACACAGATACGCAGTATTTT.

This clonotype was detected many times. The chain links TRBV20-1 to TRBJ1-1; maybe TRBD1 (5 bases). The CDR3 covers 14 residues. CDR1 and CDR2 (germline): DFQATT, SNEGSKA (reference sequence). Trimming pared 0 bases from V and 5 bases from J, leaving 13 bases between. CDR3 bases: TGCAGTGCTAGAGAGGGGGGTAAGGGGACTGAAGCTTTCTTT. Its translation is CSAREGGKGTEAFF.

This clonotype was seen many times. This chain connects TRBV11-2 to TRBJ2-7; D unclear. The CDR3 contains 13 residues. Germline V CDR1 and CDR2: SGHAT, FQNNGV. Trimming left V 0 bases short and J 2 bases short, with 5 bases between. CDR3 sequence (DNA): TGTGCCAGCAGCTTAGATTCGCCCTACGAGCAGTACTTC. Protein sequence: CASSLDSPYEQYF.